This passage covers 22 T cell receptor beta chains from one sample sequenced in a study of blood T cell repertoires in COVID-19. TCRdb's copy holds only in-frame clones and misses some; the assay was immunoSEQ multiplex PCR. The sample lists 190,000 or so clones; 86% were seen once. Specimen: PBMCs or T cells enriched from blood (not recorded which). Every receptor here comes from a woman in her 30s who had recovered from COVID-19.

The chain combines TRBV5-1 with TRBJ2-7, with 9 bases aligning to TRBD1. Per the germline V gene, CDR1 is SGHRS and CDR2 is YFSETQ. J lost 2 bases, V lost 4 bases, and 7 bases had no gene match. The CDR3 sequence is 15 residues long. The CDR3 sequence is CASSQEGTGTYEQYF. The CDR3 DNA is TGCGCCAGCAGCCAAGAGGGGACAGGGACCTACGAGCAGTACTTC. Filled out from reference TRBV5-1 and TRBJ2-7, the complete variable domain reads KAGVTQTPRYLIKTRGQQVTLSCSPISGHRSVSWYQQTPGQGLQFLFEYFSETQRNKGNFPGRFSGRQFSNSRSEMNVSTLELGDSALYLCASSQEGTGTYEQYFGPGTRLTVT.

V gene TRBV27 combines with J gene TRBJ1-5, with 7 bases lining up with TRBD1. V lost 6 bases and J lost 3; bases outside the gene matches: 11. The length of the CDR3 is 16 residues. Per the germline V gene, CDR1 is MNHEY and CDR2 is SMNVEV (reference sequence). The CDR3: CASSKSTGAHNQPQHF. In DNA form, the CDR3 reads TGTGCCAGCAGCAAGTCAACAGGGGCGCACAATCAGCCCCAGCATTTT.

The chain is built from TRBV7-9 and TRBJ2-1; D call uncertain. In germline, CDR1 is SEHNR, CDR2 FQNEAQ (reference sequence). The CDR3 extends over 13 amino acids. V was clipped by 5 bases and J by 8 bases, with 13 bases between them. The CDR3 nucleotides read TGTGCCAGCAGCCTCACCCAACGGGATGAGCAGTTCTTC. It yields the protein CASSLTQRDEQFF.

This rearrangement joins TRBV24-1 to TRBJ2-2; TRBD2 aligns across 12 bases. After removal of 7 bases from V and 4 bases from J, the junction contained 6 bases not matched to a gene. Looked up from germline, CDR1 is KGHDR and CDR2 is SFDVKD. The CDR3 totals 16 residues. CDR3 nucleotides: TGTGCCACCAGAGCTAGCGGGAGGGGTGGCACCGGGGAGCTGTTTTTT. This gives the protein CATRASGRGGTGELFF.

The V and J genes are TRBV7-9 and TRBJ1-2; D is perhaps TRBD1 (6 bases). Trimming removed 4 bases at V and 7 bases at J, with 13 bases between. In germline, CDR1 is SEHNR, CDR2 FQNEAQ (reference sequence). CDR3 size: 13 residues. The CDR3, as DNA: TGTGCCAGCAGCTCTAGACAGGCGATTGGCTACACCTTC. This encodes CASSSRQAIGYTF.

This chain connects TRBV28 to TRBJ2-7; 7 nucleotides match TRBD1. The germline V gene encodes CDR1 MDHEN and CDR2 SYDVKM. V was clipped by 4 bases and J by 3 bases; unmatched bases: 6. The CDR3 has 14 residues. CDR3 DNA sequence: TGTGCCAGCAGTTCTCTGACAGGGATCTACGAGCAGTACTTC. It yields the protein CASSSLTGIYEQYF.

The chain joins TRBV10-3 to TRBJ2-7; 10 nucleotides align to TRBD2. The CDR3 contains 14 residues. Losses at the gene ends were 11 bases for V and 6 bases for J; bases not matched to a gene: 13. Germline CDR1 and CDR2: ENHRY and SYGVKD. For the CDR3, the DNA is TGTGCCTTCTGGACCGGGACTAGCGAGACCGAGCAGTACTTC. Translation gives CAFWTGTSETEQYF.

The V gene is TRBV7-8, the J gene TRBJ1-2; weak D call: TRBD1 (6 bases). This CDR3 is 13 amino acids long. The germline V and J ends were trimmed by 2 bases and 4 bases, with 8 bases remaining between them. Germline CDR1 is SGHVS and CDR2 is FQNEAQ. The CDR3 spells CASSLHRAYGYTF. The CDR3 DNA reads as TGTGCCAGCAGCTTACACAGGGCCTATGGCTACACCTTC.

This sequence joins TRBV5-1 and TRBJ1-2; D is perhaps TRBD1 (5 bases). The CDR3 totals 14 residues. The germline V gene has CDR1 SGHRS and CDR2 YFSETQ. V was trimmed by 3 bases and J by 1 base, leaving 10 bases between them. The CDR3 DNA sequence: TGCGCCAGCAGCTCGCAGACAGATAACTATGGCTACACCTTC. This codes for CASSSQTDNYGYTF.

In this sample, this clone turned up a few times. The chain is built from TRBV7-9 and TRBJ1-2; D remains ambiguous. Trimming shortened V by 4 bases and J by 4 bases, and 10 bases separated the two germline ends. From germline, CDR1 is SEHNR and CDR2 FQNEAQ (reference sequence). This CDR3 has 13 residues. CDR3 region: CASSSGDSYGYTF. CDR3 DNA sequence: TGTGCCAGCAGCTCGGGAGATTCCTATGGCTACACCTTC.

V is TRBV5-5 and J is TRBJ2-5; D may be TRBD2 (6 bases). V lost 4 bases and J 1 base, leaving 14 bases between the germline ends. The germline V gene encodes CDR1 SGHKS and CDR2 YYEKEE (reference sequence). The CDR3 has 15 amino acids. CDR3 bases: TGTGCCAGCAGCGCCTCTAGCGTATTCCAAGAGACCCAGTACTTC. Protein product: CASSASSVFQETQYF.

This chain connects TRBV19 to TRBJ2-2; D perhaps matches TRBD2 (5 bases). Germline CDR1 and CDR2: LNHDA and SQIVND (reference sequence). The CDR3 sequence is 14 residues long. V lost 3 bases, J lost 4 bases, and 9 bases lay in between. The chain's CDR3 is CASSIGLSTGELFF. In DNA form, the CDR3 reads TGTGCCAGTAGTATCGGACTGAGCACCGGGGAGCTGTTTTTT.

V is TRBV18 and J is TRBJ1-3, with 7 bases aligning to TRBD1. The germline gives CDR1 KGHSH, CDR2 LQKENI. Losses at the gene ends were 1 base for V and 0 bases for J; bases not matched to a gene: 6. CDR3 length: 17 residues. This CDR3 is CASSPQPRTGSGNTIYF. The CDR3 DNA is TGTGCCAGCTCACCACAACCCCGGACAGGCTCTGGAAACACCATATATTTT.

The DNA of the CDR3 is TGTGCCAGCAGTTACTCCGGCCAGGGGACCCAGCATTTT. This translates into CASSYSGQGTQHF. The chain has TRBV6-5 and TRBJ1-5; D may be TRBD1 (6 bases). Trimming left V 0 bases short and J 11 bases short, with 11 bases between. This CDR3 comprises 13 residues. CDR1 is MNHEY, CDR2 SVGAGI, per germline.

This chain uses TRBV2 with TRBJ2-7, with TRBD1 matching over 8 bases. V lost 5 bases to trimming and J lost 5 bases; unmatched junction nucleotides: 8. CDR3 length equals 14 residues. Germline lookup yields CDR1 SNHLY and CDR2 FYNNEI. The DNA of the CDR3 is TGTGCCAGCAGTATTCGGACAGGGTCTCACGAGCAGTACTTC. Translation: CASSIRTGSHEQYF.

This clone is a singleton in its sample. J is TRBJ2-2 and V is TRBV12-3 or TRBV12-4, with TRBD2 as a possible D gene (5 bases). The CDR3 length is 12 residues. The V end was cut by 3 bases, the J end by 7 bases, with 6 bases between. The CDR3 spells CASSLGVGELFF. In nucleotides, the CDR3 is TGTGCCAGCAGTTTGGGAGTCGGGGAGCTGTTTTTT.

This chain joins TRBV7-3 and TRBJ2-2, with TRBD1 matching 9 bases. The junction had 5 bases not matched to a gene; V was cut back by 5 bases and J by 4 bases. This CDR3 region has 15 residues. CDR1 is SGHTA, CDR2 FQGTGA, per germline. The CDR3 bases are TGTGCCAGCAGCCCACAGGGGGCCTCCACCGGGGAGCTGTTTTTT. This gives the protein CASSPQGASTGELFF.

CDR3 in amino acids: CASSLSGQANNSPLHF. CDR3 nucleotide sequence: TGTGCCAGCAGCTTATCGGGACAGGCTAATAATTCACCCCTCCACTTT. This chain links TRBV5-4 with TRBJ1-6, with 8 bases fitting TRBD1. Unmatched junction bases numbered 6, after V lost 2 bases and J lost 5 bases. Germline V gives CDR1 SGHNT, CDR2 YYREEE (reference sequence). The CDR3 runs to 16 residues.

The chain is built from TRBV2 and TRBJ2-7, with 7 positions matching TRBD1. Trimming cost V 6 bases and J 3 bases; bases outside gene matches: 8. The CDR3 sequence is 14 residues long. Germline V gene data show CDR1 as SNHLY and CDR2 as FYNNEI. CDR3 loop: CASSAQGPGYEQYF. CDR3 nucleotides: TGTGCCAGCAGCGCACAGGGGCCGGGCTACGAGCAGTACTTC.

CDR3 sequence: CASSLFPISGADEQYF. The CDR3 DNA sequence: TGTGCCAGCAGTTTATTCCCGATTAGCGGCGCTGACGAGCAGTACTTC. The chain links TRBV27 to TRBJ2-7; tentative D call: TRBD2 (6 bases). This CDR3 is built from 16 residues. Germline CDR1 MNHEY, CDR2 SMNVEV (reference sequence). The V end lost 1 base, the J end lost 5 bases, and 18 bases lay between the germline ends.

V and J are TRBV28 and TRBJ2-5, with 7 bases fitting TRBD1. The CDR3 totals 15 residues. Trimming at V came to 5 bases and at J to 2 bases, leaving 8 bases not matched to a gene. Looked up from germline, CDR1 is MDHEN and CDR2 is SYDVKM. The CDR3 here is CASSPSRTGQETQYF. As DNA, the CDR3 is TGTGCCAGCAGTCCATCAAGGACAGGTCAAGAGACCCAGTACTTC.

The gene calls are TRBV23-1 and TRBJ2-7; 9 positions match TRBD1. TRBV23-1 is an ORF, with its function uncertain. The CDR3 totals 12 residues. With 8 bases clipped from V and 5 bases from J, the junction kept 4 bases outside the gene matches. Here the CDR3 reads CASAGTGNEQYF. CDR3 nucleotides: TGCGCCAGCGCCGGGACAGGGAACGAGCAGTACTTC.